What follows are 23 T cell receptor beta chains derived from one specimen sequenced in a study of shared clonotypes between healthy human individuals. Assay: immunoSEQ multiplex PCR; the TCRdb copy retains only in-frame clones and omits some. The sample contains under 1,100,000 clones, under 80% of which appear only once. Specimen: memory CD4+ T cells sorted from blood. The subset: CD45RA-negative fraction. Receptor source: a man aged 18-30 years in good health.

In its sample, this clone was seen a few times. DNA of the CDR3: TGCGCCAGCAGCCGATTCCATAGCGGGGGTGACACCGGGGAGCTGTTTTTT. Its translation is CASSRFHSGGDTGELFF. The rearrangement uses TRBV4-3 and TRBJ2-2, with 9 bases matching TRBD2. Trimming took 4 bases from V and 3 from J; bases not matched to a gene: 9. Germline-derived CDR1 and CDR2 are LGHNA and YSLEER. This CDR3 spans 17 amino acids.

The chain is built from TRBV2 and TRBJ2-3; possibly TRBD2 for D (7 bases). V gave up 3 bases and J gave up 2 bases, with 15 bases separating them. Germline CDR1 SNHLY, CDR2 FYNNEI. The CDR3 runs to 16 residues. The CDR3 loop reads CASSEGRRGPTDTQYF. CDR3 DNA sequence: TGTGCCAGCAGTGAGGGGAGGCGGGGGCCCACAGATACGCAGTATTTT.

The rearrangement joins TRBV6-6 to TRBJ1-1; D uncertain. Germline V gene data show CDR1 as MNHNY and CDR2 as SVGAGI (reference sequence). This CDR3 has 13 residues. Trimming stripped 7 bases from V and 10 bases from J, with 19 bases between. CDR3 nucleotide sequence: TGTGCCAGCATAAACCCCAGGTTCTTTGGAGCTTTCTTT. Protein sequence: CASINPRFFGAFF.

This clone was seen a few times. The genes are TRBV7-9 and TRBJ2-7, with 9 bases that match TRBD1. CDR1 SEHNR and CDR2 FQNEAQ come from the germline V gene (reference sequence). After removal of 5 bases from V and 3 bases from J, the junction contained 8 bases not matched to a gene. The CDR3 consists of 15 residues. This CDR3 is CASSNLPGQGYEQYF. Here the CDR3 DNA reads TGTGCCAGCAGCAACCTGCCGGGACAGGGCTACGAGCAGTACTTC.

This clone has only one observation. A far larger clone differs by one base, so this is likely a read error. Other DNA sequences in this specimen translate into the identical CDR3. The chain has TRBV6-1 and TRBJ2-5; D uncertain. This CDR3 contains 11 residues. Trimming stripped 6 bases from V and 3 bases from J, with 5 bases between. Germline lookup yields CDR1 MNHNS and CDR2 SASEGT. This CDR3 reads CASRGKETQYF. The CDR3 DNA is TGTGCCAGCAGGGGAAAAGAGACCCAGTACTTC.

The rearrangement uses TRBV4-2 and TRBJ2-3; D is unclear. This CDR3 has 14 amino acids. CDR1 is LGHNA, CDR2 YNFKEQ, per germline. V shed 0 bases and J shed 7 bases, with 11 bases lying between them. The CDR3 loop reads CASSQEPSPYTQYF. Written as DNA, the CDR3 is TGTGCCAGCAGCCAAGAACCGTCTCCTTATACGCAGTATTTT.

The chain links TRBV30 to TRBJ2-3, with D tentatively TRBD2 (6 bases). Germline CDR1 reads GTSNPN; CDR2 reads SVGIG (reference sequence). V was trimmed by 8 bases and J by 2 bases, leaving 11 bases between them. The CDR3 is made up of 12 amino acids. The CDR3 is CAGRGVTDTQYF. CDR3 coding DNA: TGTGCCGGGCGGGGCGTCACAGATACGCAGTATTTT.

J is TRBJ1-3 and V is TRBV19, with D unclear. The length of the CDR3 is 16 residues. CDR1 is LNHDA and CDR2 is SQIVND in the germline V gene (reference sequence). V lost 3 bases, J lost 2 bases, and 14 bases lay in between. CDR3 in DNA: TGTGCCAGTAGTATGTCGCATGAGAGGGCTGGAAACACCATATATTTT. This encodes CASSMSHERAGNTIYF.

Written as DNA, the CDR3 is TGCGCCAGCAGCTTGTTCGGACGGCCCTACGAGCAGTACTTC. Its translation is CASSLFGRPYEQYF. The V gene is TRBV5-1, the J gene TRBJ2-7; unclear D gene. V was shortened by 1 base and J by 2 bases, with 10 bases between the two germline ends. The CDR3 extends over 14 amino acids. Per germline, CDR1 SGHRS and CDR2 YFSETQ.

The V call is TRBV13, the J call TRBJ1-3, with a weak D call TRBD1 (5 bases). The CDR3 contains 15 residues. Trimming stripped 3 bases from V and 4 bases from J, with 13 bases between. The germline gives CDR1 PRHDT, CDR2 FYEKMQ (reference sequence). As DNA, the CDR3 is TGTGCCAGCAGCTTGGGACCGCGCTCGGGAAACACCATATATTTT. Encoded protein: CASSLGPRSGNTIYF.

V and J are TRBV7-8 and TRBJ1-2; no definite D call. The germline CDR1 and CDR2 sequences are SGHVS and FQNEAQ. V was trimmed by 4 bases and J by 2 bases, leaving 11 bases between them. This CDR3 has 14 amino acids. The CDR3 here is CASSSNRGNYGYTF. The CDR3 region has the DNA TGTGCCAGCAGCTCCAACCGCGGAAACTATGGCTACACCTTC.

The V gene is TRBV7-9, the J gene TRBJ2-7; 12 bases line up with TRBD2. The CDR3 is 14 amino acids. Germline CDR1 is SEHNR and CDR2 is FQNEAQ (reference sequence). V dropped 5 bases and J dropped 6; count of bases not matched to a gene: 5. The CDR3 coding sequence is TGTGCCAGCAGCGGACTAGCGGGGAGTGCCGAGCAGTACTTC. Translated, it gives CASSGLAGSAEQYF.

The gene calls are TRBV7-2 and TRBJ2-7; the match to TRBD2 covers 7 bases. The V segment lost 4 bases and the J segment 3 bases; nucleotides outside the gene matches: 6. Germline CDR1 reads SGHTA; CDR2 reads FQGNSA. This CDR3 has 14 residues. The CDR3 nucleotides are TGTGCCAGCAGCTCCGGACTAGTAGGCTACGAGCAGTACTTC. Translated, it gives CASSSGLVGYEQYF. The full variable domain, its missing parts supplied by reference TRBV7-2 and TRBJ2-7, is GAGVSQSPSNKVTEKGKDVELRCDPISGHTALYWYRQSLGQGLEFLIYFQGNSAPDKSGLPSDRFSAERTGGSVSTLTIQRTQQEDSAVYLCASSSGLVGYEQYFGPGTRLTVT.

This clone was picked up a small number of times. This chain joins TRBV30 and TRBJ2-2; possible D gene TRBD2, 6 bases. Germline assignment: CDR1 GTSNPN and CDR2 SVGIG (reference sequence). Trimming took 3 bases from V and 2 from J, leaving 10 bases between them. CDR3 length: 14 amino acids. The CDR3 sequence: CAWRPGLNTGELFF. CDR3 bases: TGTGCCTGGAGGCCGGGACTTAACACCGGGGAGCTGTTTTTT.

This clone was counted a single time. V gene TRBV5-1 combines with J gene TRBJ1-2; weak D call: TRBD1 (5 bases). The CDR3 extends over 13 amino acids. Germline assignment: CDR1 SGHRS and CDR2 YFSETQ. The V and J ends lost 2 bases and 3 bases respectively, with 8 bases between them. The CDR3 nucleotides are TGCGCCAGCAGCTTCAGGGAAGACTATGGCTACACCTTC. Amino acid sequence: CASSFREDYGYTF.

As concerns this clone: Other DNA sequences in this specimen translate into the identical CDR3. The chain has TRBV10-3 and TRBJ2-5; D possibly matches TRBD1 or TRBD2 (5 bases each). Germline V CDR1 and CDR2: ENHRY, SYGVKD. V was trimmed by 4 bases and J by 1 base, leaving 7 bases between them. This CDR3 contains 13 residues. CDR3 protein: CAISGGTQETQYF. The CDR3 DNA reads TGTGCCATCAGTGGAGGGACCCAAGAGACCCAGTACTTC.

On this clone: This likely came from a read error, as a far larger clone is one base away. Other DNA sequences of this sample code for an identical CDR3. The chain uses TRBV6-6 and TRBJ1-1; unclear D gene. The germline CDR1 and CDR2 sequences are MNHNY and SVGAGI (reference sequence). This CDR3 has 11 amino acids. The CDR3 sequence is CASSYSTEAFF. Written as DNA, the CDR3 is TGTGCCAGCAGTTACTCGACTGAAGCTTTCTTC.

The chain recombines TRBV10-3 with TRBJ1-1; D remains unclear. The CDR3 runs 13 residues. Trimming cost V 5 bases and J 1 base, with 8 bases left between them. Germline loops: CDR1 ENHRY, CDR2 SYGVKD. The CDR3 DNA reads as TGTGCCATCAGTCCCGTTACGAACACTGAAGCTTTCTTT. Its protein is CAISPVTNTEAFF.

V and J are TRBV7-3 and TRBJ2-2, with D perhaps given as TRBD1 or TRBD2 (5 bases each). The CDR3 consists of 16 residues. Germline CDR1 SGHTA, CDR2 FQGTGA. Trimming took 2 bases from V and 3 from J, leaving 13 bases between them. For the CDR3, the DNA is TGTGCCAGCAGCTTAGCGGCAGGGCGGGACACCGGGGAGCTGTTTTTT. Its translation is CASSLAAGRDTGELFF.

The chain combines TRBV6-5 with TRBJ2-1; D is possibly TRBD2 (6 bases). The V gene lost 4 bases and the J gene lost 11 bases, with 21 bases spanning the gap. The CDR3 extends over 15 amino acids. CDR1 MNHEY and CDR2 SVGAGI come from the germline V gene. The CDR3 coding sequence is TGTGCCAGCAGTTCTAGGGGCCATCTGGGAGGTAAGCAGTTCTTC. This translates into CASSSRGHLGGKQFF.

A note on this clone: Different DNA sequences within this sample yield the same CDR3. This chain uses TRBV5-4 with TRBJ2-5, with a possible D match to TRBD1 (6 bases). The V end was cut by 1 base, the J end by 2 bases, with 9 bases between. The CDR3 extends over 14 amino acids. Germline V CDR1 and CDR2: SGHNT, YYREEE (reference sequence). Written as DNA, the CDR3 is TGTGCCAGCAGCTTGAAGCAGGGGCAAGAGACCCAGTACTTC. Encoded protein: CASSLKQGQETQYF.

The V call is TRBV18, the J call TRBJ2-3; D unresolved. With 6 bases removed from V and 1 base from J, the gap between germline ends came to 14 bases. CDR1 and CDR2 (germline): KGHSH, LQKENI. CDR3 length equals 15 residues. The CDR3 reads CASSLVQEGTDTQYF. CDR3 bases: TGTGCCAGCTCGCTGGTACAAGAGGGCACAGATACGCAGTATTTT.

The chain carries TRBV5-1 and TRBJ1-2; a weak D match, TRBD1 (6 bases). The ends were cut back, 4 bases at V and 4 bases at J, with 11 bases in the middle. This CDR3 has 13 residues. CDR1 is SGHRS and CDR2 is YFSETQ in the germline V gene. For the CDR3, the DNA is TGCGCCAGCAGCCAAGGGGGGGTCTATGGCTACACCTTC. This sequence encodes CASSQGGVYGYTF.